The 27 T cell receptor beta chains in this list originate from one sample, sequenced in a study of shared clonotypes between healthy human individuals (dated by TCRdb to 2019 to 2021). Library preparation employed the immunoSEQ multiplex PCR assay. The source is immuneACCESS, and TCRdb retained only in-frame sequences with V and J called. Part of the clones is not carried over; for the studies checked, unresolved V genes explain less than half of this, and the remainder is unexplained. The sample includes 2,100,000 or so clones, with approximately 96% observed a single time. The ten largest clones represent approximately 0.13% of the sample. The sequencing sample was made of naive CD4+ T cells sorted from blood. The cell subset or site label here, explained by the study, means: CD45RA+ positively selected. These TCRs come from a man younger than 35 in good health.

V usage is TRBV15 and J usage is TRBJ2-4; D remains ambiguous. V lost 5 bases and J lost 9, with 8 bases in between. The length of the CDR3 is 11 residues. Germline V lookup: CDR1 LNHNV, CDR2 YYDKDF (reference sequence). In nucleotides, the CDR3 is TGTGCCACCAGCCTAGATAGCATTCAGTACTTC. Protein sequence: CATSLDSIQYF.

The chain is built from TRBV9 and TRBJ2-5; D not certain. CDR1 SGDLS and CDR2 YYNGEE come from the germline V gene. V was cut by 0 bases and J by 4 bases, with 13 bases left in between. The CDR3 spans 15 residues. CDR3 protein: CASSVVAGPIETQYF. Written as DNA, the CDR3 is TGTGCCAGCAGCGTAGTGGCAGGTCCAATAGAGACCCAGTACTTC.

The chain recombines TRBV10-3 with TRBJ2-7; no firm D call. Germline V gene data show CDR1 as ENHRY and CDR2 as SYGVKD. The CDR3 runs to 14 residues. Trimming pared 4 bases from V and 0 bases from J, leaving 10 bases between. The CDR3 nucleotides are TGTGCCATCAGTGTTAACAGTCCCTCCTACGAGCAGTACTTC. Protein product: CAISVNSPSYEQYF.

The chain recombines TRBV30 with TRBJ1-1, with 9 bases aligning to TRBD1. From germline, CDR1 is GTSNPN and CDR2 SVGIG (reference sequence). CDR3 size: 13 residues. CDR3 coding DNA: TGTGTCGTGGTCCGGGACAGGGTTACTGAAGCTTTCTTT. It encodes CVVVRDRVTEAFF. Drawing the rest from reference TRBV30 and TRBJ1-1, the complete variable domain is SQTIHQWPATLVQPVGSPLSLECTVEGTSNPNLYWYRQAAGRGLQLLFYSVGIGQISSEVPQNLSASRPQDRQFILSSKKLLLSDSGFYLCVVVRDRVTEAFFGQGTRLTVV.

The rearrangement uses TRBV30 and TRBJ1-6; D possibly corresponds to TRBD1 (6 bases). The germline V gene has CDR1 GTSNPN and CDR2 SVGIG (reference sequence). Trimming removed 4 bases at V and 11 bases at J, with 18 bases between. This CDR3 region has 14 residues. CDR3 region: CAWTTGISSAPLHF. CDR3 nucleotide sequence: TGTGCCTGGACCACAGGGATTAGCAGCGCACCCCTCCACTTT.

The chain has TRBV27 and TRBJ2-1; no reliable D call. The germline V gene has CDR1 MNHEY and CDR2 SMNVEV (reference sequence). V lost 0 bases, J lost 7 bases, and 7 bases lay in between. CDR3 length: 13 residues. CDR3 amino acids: CASSLSLGNEQFF. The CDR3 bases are TGTGCCAGCAGTTTATCTTTGGGGAATGAGCAGTTCTTC.

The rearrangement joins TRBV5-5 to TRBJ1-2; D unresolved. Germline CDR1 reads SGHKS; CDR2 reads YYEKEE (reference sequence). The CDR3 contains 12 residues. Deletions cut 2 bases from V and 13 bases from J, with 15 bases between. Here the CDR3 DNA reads TGTGCCAGCAGCTTACCCCAGCTCTCGGCCACCTTC. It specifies CASSLPQLSATF.

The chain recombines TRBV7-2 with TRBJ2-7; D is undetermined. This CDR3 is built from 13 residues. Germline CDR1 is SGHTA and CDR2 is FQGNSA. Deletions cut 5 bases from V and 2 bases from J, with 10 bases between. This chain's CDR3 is CASSEPGTYEQYF. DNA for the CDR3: TGTGCCAGCAGCGAGCCTGGGACCTACGAGCAGTACTTC.

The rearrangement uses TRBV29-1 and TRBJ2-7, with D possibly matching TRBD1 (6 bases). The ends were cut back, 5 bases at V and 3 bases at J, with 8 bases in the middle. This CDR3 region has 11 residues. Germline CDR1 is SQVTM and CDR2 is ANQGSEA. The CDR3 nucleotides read TGCAGCGTTCAGGACAGCTACGAGCAGTACTTC. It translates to CSVQDSYEQYF.

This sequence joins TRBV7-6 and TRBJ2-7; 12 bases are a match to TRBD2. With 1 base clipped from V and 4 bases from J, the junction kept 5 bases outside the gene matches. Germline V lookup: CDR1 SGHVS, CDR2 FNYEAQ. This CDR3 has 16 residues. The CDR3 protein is CASSLELAGGFYEQYF. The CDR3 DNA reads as TGTGCCAGCAGCTTAGAACTAGCGGGGGGTTTTTACGAGCAGTACTTC.

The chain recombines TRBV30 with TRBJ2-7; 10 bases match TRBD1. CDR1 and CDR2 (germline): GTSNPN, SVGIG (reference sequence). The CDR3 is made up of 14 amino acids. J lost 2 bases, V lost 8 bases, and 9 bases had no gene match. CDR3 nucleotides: TGTGCCACCTCTCCCGGACAGGGGGCCTACGAGCAGTACTTC. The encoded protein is CATSPGQGAYEQYF. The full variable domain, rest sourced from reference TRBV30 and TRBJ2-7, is SQTIHQWPATLVQPVGSPLSLECTVEGTSNPNLYWYRQAAGRGLQLLFYSVGIGQISSEVPQNLSASRPQDRQFILSSKKLLLSDSGFYLCATSPGQGAYEQYFGPGTRLTVT.

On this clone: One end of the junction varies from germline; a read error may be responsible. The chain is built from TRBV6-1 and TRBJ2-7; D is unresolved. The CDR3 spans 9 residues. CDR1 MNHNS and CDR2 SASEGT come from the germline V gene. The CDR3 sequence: CASTPPVDF. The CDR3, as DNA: TGTGCCAGCACCCCGCCGGTGGACTTC.

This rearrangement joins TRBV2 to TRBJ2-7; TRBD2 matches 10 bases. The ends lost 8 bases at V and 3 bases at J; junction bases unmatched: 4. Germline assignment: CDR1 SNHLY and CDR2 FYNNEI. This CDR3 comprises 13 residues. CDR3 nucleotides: TGTGCCAGCCGGACTAGCGGACTCTACGAGCAGTACTTC. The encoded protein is CASRTSGLYEQYF.

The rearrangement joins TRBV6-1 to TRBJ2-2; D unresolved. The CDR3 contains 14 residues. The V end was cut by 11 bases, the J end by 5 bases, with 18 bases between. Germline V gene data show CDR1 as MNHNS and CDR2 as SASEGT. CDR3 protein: CAVQQVSPTGELFF. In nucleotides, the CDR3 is TGTGCCGTACAGCAGGTGTCCCCAACCGGGGAGCTGTTTTTT.

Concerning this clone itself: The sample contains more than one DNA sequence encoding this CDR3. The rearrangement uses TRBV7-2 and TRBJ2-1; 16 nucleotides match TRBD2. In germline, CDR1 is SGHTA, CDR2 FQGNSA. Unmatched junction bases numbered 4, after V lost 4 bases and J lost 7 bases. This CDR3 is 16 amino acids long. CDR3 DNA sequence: TGTGCCAGCAGCTCGGGACTAGCGGGAGGGCTAAATGAGCAGTTCTTC. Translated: CASSSGLAGGLNEQFF. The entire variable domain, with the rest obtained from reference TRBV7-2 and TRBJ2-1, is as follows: GAGVSQSPSNKVTEKGKDVELRCDPISGHTALYWYRQSLGQGLEFLIYFQGNSAPDKSGLPSDRFSAERTGGSVSTLTIQRTQQEDSAVYLCASSSGLAGGLNEQFFGPGTRLTVL.

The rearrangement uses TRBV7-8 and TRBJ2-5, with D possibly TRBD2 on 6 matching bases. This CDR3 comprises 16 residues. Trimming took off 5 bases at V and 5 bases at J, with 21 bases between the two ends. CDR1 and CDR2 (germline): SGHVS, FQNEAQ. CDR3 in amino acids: CASSPNFGWGVETQYF. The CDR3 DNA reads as TGTGCCAGCAGCCCGAATTTTGGCTGGGGGGTGGAGACCCAGTACTTC.

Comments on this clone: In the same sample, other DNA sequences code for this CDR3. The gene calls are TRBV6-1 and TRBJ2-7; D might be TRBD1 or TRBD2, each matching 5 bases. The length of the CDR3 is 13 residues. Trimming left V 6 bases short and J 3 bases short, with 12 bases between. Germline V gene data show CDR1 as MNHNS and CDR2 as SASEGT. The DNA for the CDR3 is TGTGCCAGCAGAGCCGCTGGGGGCTACGAGCAGTACTTC. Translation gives CASRAAGGYEQYF.

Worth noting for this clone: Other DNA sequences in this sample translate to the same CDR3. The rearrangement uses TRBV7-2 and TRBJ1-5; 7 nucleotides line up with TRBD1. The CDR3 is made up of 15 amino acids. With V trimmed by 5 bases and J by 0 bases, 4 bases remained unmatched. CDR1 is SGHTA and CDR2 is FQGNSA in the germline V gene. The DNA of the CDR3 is TGTGCCAGCAGCCTGACAGGGCCTAGCAATCAGCCCCAGCATTTT. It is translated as CASSLTGPSNQPQHF.

The CDR3 coding sequence is TGTGCCAGCAGTTTGCAGGGGTGGTATTCACCCCTCCACTTT. This encodes CASSLQGWYSPLHF. The V call is TRBV27, the J call TRBJ1-6, with D perhaps matching TRBD1 (6 bases). There are 14 residues in the CDR3. The V gene lost 3 bases and the J gene lost 8 bases, with 11 bases spanning the gap. CDR1 and CDR2 from the germline V gene are MNHEY and SMNVEV (reference sequence).

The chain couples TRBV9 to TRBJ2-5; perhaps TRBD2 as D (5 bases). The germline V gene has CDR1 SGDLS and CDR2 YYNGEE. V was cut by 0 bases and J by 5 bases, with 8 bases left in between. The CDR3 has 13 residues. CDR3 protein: CASSVGGSETQYF. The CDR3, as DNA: TGTGCCAGCAGCGTAGGAGGGTCGGAGACCCAGTACTTC.

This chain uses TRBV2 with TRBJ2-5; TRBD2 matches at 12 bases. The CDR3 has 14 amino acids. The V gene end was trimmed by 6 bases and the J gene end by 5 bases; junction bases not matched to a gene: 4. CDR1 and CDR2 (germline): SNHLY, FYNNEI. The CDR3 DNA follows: TGTGCCAGCAGCCAGACTAGCGGGGGTGAGACCCAGTACTTC. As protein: CASSQTSGGETQYF.

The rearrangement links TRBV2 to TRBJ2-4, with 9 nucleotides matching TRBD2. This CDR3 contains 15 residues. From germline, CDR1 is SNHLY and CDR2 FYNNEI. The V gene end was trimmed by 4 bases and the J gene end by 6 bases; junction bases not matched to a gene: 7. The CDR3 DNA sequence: TGTGCCAGCAGTGGAGCGGGGGGCCCTACAAACATTCAGTACTTC. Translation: CASSGAGGPTNIQYF.

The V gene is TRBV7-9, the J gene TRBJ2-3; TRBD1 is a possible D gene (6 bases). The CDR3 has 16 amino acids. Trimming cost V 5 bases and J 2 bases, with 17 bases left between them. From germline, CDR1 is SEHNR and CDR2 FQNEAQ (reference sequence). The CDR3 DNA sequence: TGTGCCAGCAGCGATCGACAGGACCCCTCCACAGATACGCAGTATTTT. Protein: CASSDRQDPSTDTQYF.

CDR3 bases: TGCGCCAGCAGCTTGGGCTCGACAGGGATCTCCTCTGGGGCCAACGTCCTGACTTTC. This translates into CASSLGSTGISSGANVLTF. The rearrangement uses TRBV5-1 and TRBJ2-6, with 7 bases aligning to TRBD1. Germline CDR1 and CDR2: SGHRS and YFSETQ. Trimming removed 0 bases from V and 0 bases from J; junction bases left unmatched: 9. CDR3 length equals 19 residues.

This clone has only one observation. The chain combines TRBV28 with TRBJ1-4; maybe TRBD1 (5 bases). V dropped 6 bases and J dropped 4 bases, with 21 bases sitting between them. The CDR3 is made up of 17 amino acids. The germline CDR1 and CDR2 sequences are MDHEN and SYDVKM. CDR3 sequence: CASRPNWELRGNEKLFF. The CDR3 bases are TGTGCCAGCAGGCCTAATTGGGAACTGAGGGGTAATGAAAAACTGTTTTTT.

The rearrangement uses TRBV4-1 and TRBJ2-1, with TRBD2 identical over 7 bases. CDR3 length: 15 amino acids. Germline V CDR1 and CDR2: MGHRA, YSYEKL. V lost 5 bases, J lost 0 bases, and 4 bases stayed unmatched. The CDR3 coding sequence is TGCGCCAGCAGCTCCGGGACTAACTCCTACAATGAGCAGTTCTTC. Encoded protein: CASSSGTNSYNEQFF.

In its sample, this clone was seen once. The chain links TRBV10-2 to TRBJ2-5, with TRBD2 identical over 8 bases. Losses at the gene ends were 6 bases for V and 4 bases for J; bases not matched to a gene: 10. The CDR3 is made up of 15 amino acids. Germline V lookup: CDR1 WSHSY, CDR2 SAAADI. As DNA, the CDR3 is TGCGCCAGCAGCTTTACGGGGGGGCTGGGAGAGACCCAGTACTTC. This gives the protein CASSFTGGLGETQYF.